The following is a T cell receptor (beta chain) sequence with its context. V lost 0 bases and J 6 bases, leaving 9 bases between the germline ends. CDR3 length: 13 amino acids. Looked up from germline, CDR1 is LGHNA and CDR2 is YSLEER. TCRdb reprocessed the RT-PCR reads via MiXCR and lists one record per CDR3 protein. This sample carries about 780,000 distinct CDR3 sequences, approximately 18% of them seen once, and the ten largest clones take 11%. This sample was included in a study of response to subunit inactivated influenza vaccine. This chain joins TRBV4-3 and TRBJ2-7; D gene ambiguous. The origin of this receptor is a man aged 45-60 years who received an inactivated influenza vaccine. Sequences were derived from PBMCs from blood, sampled approximately 5 days after vaccination. The CDR3 loop reads CASSQETNFEQYF. The CDR3 nucleotides read TGCGCCAGCAGCCAAGAAACTAATTTCGAGCAGTACTTC.